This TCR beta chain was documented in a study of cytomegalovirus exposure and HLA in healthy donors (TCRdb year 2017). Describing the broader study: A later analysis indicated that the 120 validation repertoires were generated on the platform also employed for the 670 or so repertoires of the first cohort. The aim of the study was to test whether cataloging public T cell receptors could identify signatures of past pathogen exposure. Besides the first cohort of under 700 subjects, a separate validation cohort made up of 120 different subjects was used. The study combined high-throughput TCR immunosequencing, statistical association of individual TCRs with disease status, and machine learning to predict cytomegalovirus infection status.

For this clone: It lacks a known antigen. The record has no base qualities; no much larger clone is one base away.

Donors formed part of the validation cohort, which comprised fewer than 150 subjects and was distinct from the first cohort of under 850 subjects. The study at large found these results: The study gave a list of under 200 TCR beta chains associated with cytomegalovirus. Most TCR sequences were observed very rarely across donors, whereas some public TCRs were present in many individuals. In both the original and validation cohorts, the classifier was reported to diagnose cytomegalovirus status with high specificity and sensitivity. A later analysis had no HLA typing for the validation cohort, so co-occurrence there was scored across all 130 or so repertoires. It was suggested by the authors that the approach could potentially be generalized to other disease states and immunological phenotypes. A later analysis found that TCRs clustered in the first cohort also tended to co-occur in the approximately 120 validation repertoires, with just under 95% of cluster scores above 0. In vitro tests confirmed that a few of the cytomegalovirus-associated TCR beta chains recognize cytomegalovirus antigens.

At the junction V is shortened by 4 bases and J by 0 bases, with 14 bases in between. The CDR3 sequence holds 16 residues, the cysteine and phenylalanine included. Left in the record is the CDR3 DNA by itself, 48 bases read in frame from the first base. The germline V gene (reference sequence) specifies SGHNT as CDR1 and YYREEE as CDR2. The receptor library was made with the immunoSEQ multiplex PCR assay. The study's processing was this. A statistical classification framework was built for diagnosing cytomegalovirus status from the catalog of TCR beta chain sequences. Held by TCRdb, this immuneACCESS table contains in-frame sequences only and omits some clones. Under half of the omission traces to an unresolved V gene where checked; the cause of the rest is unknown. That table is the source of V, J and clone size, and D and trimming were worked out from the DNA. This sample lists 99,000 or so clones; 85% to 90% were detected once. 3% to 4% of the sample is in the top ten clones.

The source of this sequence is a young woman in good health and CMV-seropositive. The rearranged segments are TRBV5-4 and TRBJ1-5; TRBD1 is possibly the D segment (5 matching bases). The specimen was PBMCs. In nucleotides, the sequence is TGTGCCAGCAGCCCCCGTGGGGGACTTAGCAATCAGCCCCAGCATTTT. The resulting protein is CASSPRGGLSNQPQHF.